This T cell receptor (beta chain) was recovered during a study of STAT3 mutations in large granular lymphocyte leukemia. This clone is a singleton in its sample. Its target is not known. V was clipped by 5 bases and J by 6 bases; unmatched bases: 9. Per germline, CDR1 MNHNY and CDR2 SVGAGI (reference sequence). The CDR3 spans 16 residues. Study-level points and caveats: Every T-cell large granular lymphocyte leukemia patient had at least one immunodominant TCR beta clonotype.

Method: immunoSEQ multiplex PCR; TCRdb's copy keeps in-frame clones and lacks some. The sample consists of approximately 10,000 clones, nearly 90% of them appearing once. The V gene is TRBV6-6, the J gene TRBJ1-5; 11 bases are shared with TRBD1. Source material: peripheral blood mononuclear cells. The sequence came from a man aged 55 to 69 with T-cell large granular lymphocyte leukemia. Some clones in this sample may be carry-over from other donors' samples. This CDR3 is CASSAGTGGSSQPQHF. The CDR3 region has the DNA TGTGCCAGCAGTGCCGGGACAGGGGGAAGTAGTCAGCCCCAGCATTTT.